Below are 30 T cell receptor beta chains sequenced from a single sample in a study of cytomegalovirus exposure and HLA in healthy donors. The PCR used 60 Vbeta and 13 Jbeta primers. Clones were read by immunoSEQ multiplex PCR, and TCRdb kept only the in-frame ones, dropping some. The sample has 140,000 to 150,000 clones, 75% seen once. Material: PBMCs. These receptors all stem from a man aged 25 to 40 in good health and CMV-seronegative.

This chain connects TRBV6-5 to TRBJ2-7; 10 bases are a match to TRBD2. The germline V gene has CDR1 MNHEY and CDR2 SVGAGI. The CDR3 extends over 15 amino acids. Trimming cost V 5 bases and J 7 bases; bases outside gene matches: 11. CDR3 sequence reads: CASSRIAGGHGEQYF. CDR3 nucleotide sequence: TGTGCCAGCAGTCGGATAGCGGGGGGCCACGGGGAGCAGTACTTC.

This chain links TRBV5-1 with TRBJ1-2; tentative D call: TRBD1 (5 bases). CDR1 is SGHRS, CDR2 YFSETQ, per germline. The CDR3 covers 12 residues. Trimming shortened V by 4 bases and J by 10 bases, and 14 bases separated the two germline ends. The CDR3 DNA sequence: TGCGCCAGCAGCGGGCAGGGCACGATCTACACCTTC. Translated: CASSGQGTIYTF. The entire variable domain, with the rest obtained from reference TRBV5-1 and TRBJ1-2, is as follows: KAGVTQTPRYLIKTRGQQVTLSCSPISGHRSVSWYQQTPGQGLQFLFEYFSETQRNKGNFPGRFSGRQFSNSRSEMNVSTLELGDSALYLCASSGQGTIYTFGSGTRLTVV.

This clone was seen only a few times. This chain joins TRBV6-5 and TRBJ1-5; weak D call: TRBD1 (5 bases). V was shortened by 0 bases and J by 6 bases, with 12 bases between the two germline ends. This CDR3 is 15 amino acids long. Germline V gene data show CDR1 as MNHEY and CDR2 as SVGAGI. The CDR3 spells CASSYSTQGSQPQHF. Written as DNA, the CDR3 is TGTGCCAGCAGTTACTCGACGCAGGGCAGTCAGCCCCAGCATTTT.

The rearrangement uses TRBV28 and TRBJ1-3, with 10 bases aligning to TRBD1. The germline CDR1 and CDR2 sequences are MDHEN and SYDVKM. The CDR3 spans 17 residues. V was pared by 1 base and J by 3 bases, with 6 bases of the junction left unmatched. The CDR3 nucleotides read TGTGCCAGCAGTTTATTCTGGGACAGGGGTAGTGGAAACACCATATATTTT. Its protein is CASSLFWDRGSGNTIYF.

The genes are TRBV28 and TRBJ1-5, with TRBD1 as a possible D gene (6 bases). V was trimmed by 4 bases and J by 7 bases, leaving 17 bases between them. The CDR3 extends over 15 amino acids. The germline V gene has CDR1 MDHEN and CDR2 SYDVKM. For the CDR3, the DNA is TGTGCCAGCAGTTCCTGGGACACCCACTTGCAGCCCCAGCATTTT. This translates into CASSSWDTHLQPQHF.

This chain uses TRBV28 with TRBJ2-1, with 10 bases matching TRBD2. In germline, CDR1 is MDHEN, CDR2 SYDVKM. V shed 5 bases and J 1 base; nucleotides not matched to a gene: 2. The CDR3 consists of 15 residues. The CDR3 region is CASSPSGSSYNEQFF. The DNA of the CDR3 is TGTGCCAGCAGTCCTAGCGGGAGTTCCTACAATGAGCAGTTCTTC.

In its sample, this clone was seen a few times. The junction departs from the called germline gene at one end, perhaps through a read error. The chain employs TRBV15 and TRBJ2-4, with a weak D call TRBD2 (7 bases). Germline lookup yields CDR1 LNHNV and CDR2 YYDKDF (reference sequence). The CDR3 is 19 amino acids. CDR3 region: CATSPRGGATSGTRNSQYF. CDR3 coding DNA: TGTGCCACCAGCCCTCGTGGAGGGGCTACCAGCGGGACACGAAACAGTCAGTACTTC.

This clone came up once. V is TRBV11-3 and J is TRBJ2-1; 11 positions match TRBD2. Germline CDR1 reads SGHNT; CDR2 reads YENEEA. CDR3 length: 18 residues. V was pared by 2 bases and J by 0 bases, with 6 bases of the junction left unmatched. CDR3 nucleotides: TGTGCCAGCAGCTTAACCTCTCTAGCGGGGGGCTCCTACAATGAGCAGTTCTTC. This translates into CASSLTSLAGGSYNEQFF.

To note about this clone: Within the sample, other DNA sequences also encode this same CDR3. J is TRBJ2-5 and V is TRBV5-4, with TRBD1 matching over 8 bases. The CDR3 sequence is 14 residues long. The V gene end was trimmed by 2 bases and the J gene end by 1 base; junction bases not matched to a gene: 1. The germline V gene has CDR1 SGHNT and CDR2 YYREEE (reference sequence). The CDR3 sequence: CASSFGQGQETQYF. The CDR3 DNA sequence: TGTGCCAGCAGCTTCGGACAGGGCCAAGAGACCCAGTACTTC.

The chain recombines TRBV18 with TRBJ1-6; 9 bases line up with TRBD1. V was clipped by 2 bases and J by 9 bases; unmatched bases: 11. The V gene's germline CDR1 is KGHSH and CDR2 LQKENI. This CDR3 region has 17 residues. The CDR3 loop is CASSPDLPGQGGSPLHF. The CDR3 DNA sequence: TGTGCCAGCTCACCAGACTTACCGGGACAGGGAGGTTCACCCCTCCACTTT.

V usage is TRBV28 and J usage is TRBJ2-5; TRBD2 might be the D (5 bases). V was trimmed by 7 bases and J by 0 bases, leaving 12 bases between them. The germline gives CDR1 MDHEN, CDR2 SYDVKM. This CDR3 has 14 amino acids. The CDR3: CASTQSGNQETQYF. CDR3 in DNA: TGTGCCAGCACCCAGAGCGGAAACCAAGAGACCCAGTACTTC.

This clone was seen more than once but under ten times. This chain uses TRBV2 with TRBJ2-1, with 8 bases fitting TRBD1. The junction had 4 bases not matched to a gene; V was cut back by 7 bases and J by 5 bases. The CDR3 spans 13 residues. CDR1 is SNHLY, CDR2 FYNNEI, per germline. The CDR3 region is CASIRDRNNEQFF. Here the CDR3 DNA reads TGTGCCAGCATTCGGGACAGGAACAATGAGCAGTTCTTC.

V gene TRBV5-1 combines with J gene TRBJ2-7, with D perhaps TRBD1 (5 bases). The CDR3 is made up of 14 amino acids. V shed 2 bases and J shed 3 bases, with 12 bases lying between them. CDR1 and CDR2 from the germline V gene are SGHRS and YFSETQ. The CDR3 DNA reads TGCGCCAGCAGCTTAAGAGACAGAAGCTACGAGCAGTACTTC. It encodes CASSLRDRSYEQYF. The complete variable domain, with remaining parts taken from reference TRBV5-1 and TRBJ2-7, reads KAGVTQTPRYLIKTRGQQVTLSCSPISGHRSVSWYQQTPGQGLQFLFEYFSETQRNKGNFPGRFSGRQFSNSRSEMNVSTLELGDSALYLCASSLRDRSYEQYFGPGTRLTVT.

The chain employs TRBV5-6 and TRBJ2-7, with D possibly being TRBD1 (5 bases). CDR1 SGHDT and CDR2 YYEEEE come from the germline V gene. V was cut by 2 bases and J by 2 bases, with 11 bases left in between. The CDR3 loop spans 14 amino acids. The CDR3 sequence is CASSLGARAYEQYF. The CDR3, as DNA: TGTGCCAGCAGCTTAGGGGCCAGGGCCTACGAGCAGTACTTC.

This chain connects TRBV28 to TRBJ1-2, with D maybe TRBD1 (5 bases). V was trimmed by 5 bases and J by 14 bases, leaving 24 bases between them. Looked up from germline, CDR1 is MDHEN and CDR2 is SYDVKM. This CDR3 region has 14 residues. The CDR3 DNA reads TGTGCCAGCAGTCCCTCGACCCAGGGTCTGGTATGGACCTTC. Its protein product is CASSPSTQGLVWTF.

The gene calls are TRBV5-1 and TRBJ2-3; 7 bases fit TRBD1. V shed 4 bases, J shed 7 bases, and the junction held 12 bases outside the gene matches. This CDR3 contains 15 residues. CDR1 and CDR2 (germline): SGHRS, YFSETQ. The CDR3 reads CASSPPEQGPHTQYF. CDR3 coding DNA: TGCGCCAGCAGCCCCCCCGAACAGGGGCCCCATACGCAGTATTTT.

This clone occurred once. This chain connects TRBV2 to TRBJ1-1; 8 bases map to TRBD1. Germline CDR1 and CDR2: SNHLY and FYNNEI. There are 17 residues in the CDR3. The junction had 15 bases not matched to a gene; V was cut back by 6 bases and J by 3 bases. CDR3 residues: CASRIPLRTGRDTEAFF. In nucleotides, the CDR3 is TGTGCCAGCAGGATACCCCTCCGGACAGGGAGGGACACTGAAGCTTTCTTT.

V gene TRBV4-2 combines with J gene TRBJ2-5; a possible D gene is TRBD2 (5 bases). Trimming pared 0 bases from V and 4 bases from J, leaving 12 bases between. In germline, CDR1 is LGHNA, CDR2 YNFKEQ. The length of the CDR3 is 15 residues. CDR3 protein: CASSQDGLEGETQYF. CDR3 in DNA: TGTGCCAGCAGCCAAGATGGGCTAGAGGGAGAGACCCAGTACTTC.

The rearrangement links TRBV5-4 to TRBJ1-3; a possible D gene is TRBD1 (6 bases). This CDR3 has 16 residues. Trimming took 0 bases from V and 0 from J, leaving 10 bases between them. CDR1 and CDR2 from the germline V gene are SGHNT and YYREEE (reference sequence). The CDR3 DNA reads TGTGCCAGCAGCTTGGAAGGGGGTGGCTCTGGAAACACCATATATTTT. This encodes CASSLEGGGSGNTIYF. Combining the CDR3 with reference TRBV5-4 and TRBJ1-3 gives the whole variable domain ETGVTQSPTHLIKTRGQQVTLRCSSQSGHNTVSWYQQALGQGPQFIFQYYREEENGRGNFPPRFSGLQFPNYSSELNVNALELDDSALYLCASSLEGGGSGNTIYFGEGSWLTVV.

The chain combines TRBV6-1 with TRBJ2-3, with TRBD2 matching 11 bases. Trimming removed 4 bases from V and 1 base from J; junction bases left unmatched: 4. This CDR3 spans 16 amino acids. Per the germline V gene, CDR1 is MNHNS and CDR2 is SASEGT. Here the CDR3 reads CASSGPGLAGTDTQYF. For the CDR3, the DNA is TGTGCCAGCAGTGGGCCGGGACTAGCGGGCACAGATACGCAGTATTTT.

The chain couples TRBV5-4 to TRBJ1-5; 9 nucleotides agree with TRBD1. The CDR3 spans 14 residues. The V gene's germline CDR1 is SGHNT and CDR2 YYREEE (reference sequence). Trimming at V came to 1 base and at J to 7 bases, leaving 3 bases not matched to a gene. The CDR3 is CASSLQGTGQPQHF. The CDR3 DNA reads TGTGCCAGCAGCTTGCAGGGGACAGGGCAGCCCCAGCATTTT.

The chain has TRBV28 and TRBJ1-5; no reliable D call. The V gene lost 4 bases and the J gene lost 0 bases, with 10 bases spanning the gap. The CDR3 extends over 15 amino acids. Per germline, CDR1 MDHEN and CDR2 SYDVKM. CDR3 sequence reads: CASSYGYSSNQPQHF. CDR3 nucleotide sequence: TGTGCCAGCAGTTACGGCTACAGTAGCAATCAGCCCCAGCATTTT.

Note on this clone: A junction end diverges from the germline sequence, so it may reflect a read error. The genes are TRBV5-1 and TRBJ2-6; a possible D gene is TRBD1 (7 bases). CDR3 length equals 15 residues. Germline V gene sequence: CDR1 SGHRS, CDR2 YFSETQ. The DNA of the CDR3 is TGCGCCAGCAGCTTAGCCGTGGAGGGGGCCAACGGCCTGACTTTC. Its translation: CASSLAVEGANGLTF.

For the CDR3, the DNA is TGTGCCAGCAGCTCGGGACAGGGGGGAAACTATGGCTACACCTTC. It encodes CASSSGQGGNYGYTF. V and J are TRBV7-2 and TRBJ1-2; 11 bases agree with TRBD1. The CDR3 runs 15 residues. V gave up 4 bases and J gave up 2 bases; unmatched junction bases: 3. CDR1 and CDR2 (germline): SGHTA, FQGNSA.

V is TRBV27 and J is TRBJ2-7; 8 bases fit TRBD1. There are 16 residues in the CDR3. Trimming took 7 bases from V and 8 from J; bases not matched to a gene: 19. Per the germline V gene, CDR1 is MNHEY and CDR2 is SMNVEV (reference sequence). Here the CDR3 reads CASNLHTGTGLGKQYF. Written as DNA, the CDR3 is TGTGCCAGCAACCTCCACACCGGGACAGGACTCGGGAAGCAGTACTTC.

This chain joins TRBV6-6 and TRBJ2-4; 7 bases fit TRBD1. The CDR3 is 14 residues long. Trimming took 6 bases from V and 5 from J; bases not matched to a gene: 7. The germline V gene encodes CDR1 MNHNY and CDR2 SVGAGI (reference sequence). The CDR3 nucleotides are TGTGCCAGCAGCCGACCCGGGACAGAAAACATTCAGTACTTC. It codes for CASSRPGTENIQYF.

This chain connects TRBV19 to TRBJ2-3, with 7 bases lining up with TRBD1. The CDR3 has 13 amino acids. The V segment lost 6 bases and the J segment 4 bases; nucleotides outside the gene matches: 4. Germline V gene lookup returns CDR1 LNHDA and CDR2 SQIVND (reference sequence). In DNA form, the CDR3 reads TGTGCCAGTAGAAGGGGGCATGCAGATACGCAGTATTTT. Its protein is CASRRGHADTQYF.

The chain links TRBV30 to TRBJ2-2; D possibly corresponds to TRBD1 (6 bases). The germline gives CDR1 GTSNPN, CDR2 SVGIG (reference sequence). CDR3 size: 16 residues. Trimming took off 0 bases at V and 4 bases at J, with 15 bases between the two ends. CDR3 loop: CAWSVQGRSTTGELFF. As DNA, the CDR3 is TGTGCCTGGAGTGTACAGGGCAGGTCTACCACCGGGGAGCTGTTTTTT.

This clone was detected a few times. The CDR3 ends on some other residue instead of the conserved phenylalanine or tryptophan, so this is likely a read error. The limits of the CDR3 on the DNA are not certain, so only TCRdb's listed CDR3 is given. J is TRBJ2-6 and V is TRBV5-1; no check of the table's D call, TRBD2, against the DNA was made. From germline, CDR1 is SGHRS and CDR2 YFSETQ. From its first to its last residue, the CDR3 has 11 amino acids. The CDR3 protein is CASSSPGIRYL.

This clone has a single count. The genes are TRBV29-1 and TRBJ2-3; the match to TRBD2 covers 9 bases. The junction had 1 base not matched to a gene; V was cut back by 4 bases and J by 2 bases. Per germline, CDR1 SQVTM and CDR2 ANQGSEA. This CDR3 region has 13 residues. CDR3 residues: CSVGGGDTDTQYF. CDR3 coding DNA: TGCAGCGTTGGCGGGGGGGACACAGATACGCAGTATTTT.